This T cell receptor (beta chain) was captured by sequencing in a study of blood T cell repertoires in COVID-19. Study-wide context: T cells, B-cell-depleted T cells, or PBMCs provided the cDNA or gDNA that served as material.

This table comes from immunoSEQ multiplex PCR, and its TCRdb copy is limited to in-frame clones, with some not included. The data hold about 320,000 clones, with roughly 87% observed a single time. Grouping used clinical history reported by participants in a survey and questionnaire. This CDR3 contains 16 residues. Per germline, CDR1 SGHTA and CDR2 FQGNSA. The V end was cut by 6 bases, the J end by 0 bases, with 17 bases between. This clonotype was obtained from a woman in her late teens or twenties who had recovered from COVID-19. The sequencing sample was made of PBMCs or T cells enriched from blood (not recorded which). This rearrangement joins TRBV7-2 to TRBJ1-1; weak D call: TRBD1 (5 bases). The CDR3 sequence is CASSKGAERLNTEAFF. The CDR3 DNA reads TGTGCCAGCAGTAAAGGGGCGGAAAGGTTGAACACTGAAGCTTTCTTT.